What follows is one T cell receptor beta chain and its context. Its antigen is undetermined. The sample originates from a study of shared clonotypes between healthy human individuals. Points from the study as a whole: The rarefaction results pointed to incomplete sorted-subset sequencing despite large depth.

Germline V lookup: CDR1 SGDLS, CDR2 YYNGEE. The CDR3 has 16 amino acids. V trimming: 3 bases; J trimming: 5 bases; junction bases outside the gene matches: 8. The protocol was immunoSEQ multiplex PCR, while the TCRdb copy is restricted to in-frame clones and leaves out a portion. The sample yields about 2.4 million clones, 80% to 95% seen once. The chain uses TRBV9 and TRBJ2-4; 10 bases fit TRBD1. The TCR originated in a man aged 18-30 years in good health. Some clones in this sample may be carry-over from other donors' samples. The sample taken for sequencing was naive CD4+ T cells from PBMCs. Documented subset: CD45RA+ positively selected. The CDR3, as DNA: TGTGCCAGCAGCGCGCGGACAGGGGGATACCAAAACATTCAGTACTTC. This gives the protein CASSARTGGYQNIQYF.